This entry concerns a single TCR beta chain. Some clones are missing from TCRdb's copy, which holds only in-frame ones; the method was immunoSEQ multiplex PCR. The sample shows approximately 140,000 clones, around 80% of them seen only once. The data were taken from a study of blood T cell repertoires in COVID-19. Germline CDR1 reads SGHTS; CDR2 reads YDEGEE. V lost 1 base to trimming and J lost 8 bases, with 15 bases between them. The CDR3 consists of 14 residues. The sequenced sample consisted of peripheral blood. V usage is TRBV5-8 and J usage is TRBJ1-2; no firm D call. The clonotype was recovered from a man in his fifties or sixties with acute or convalescent COVID-19. The CDR3 DNA reads as TGTGCCAGCAGCTTGCTGGGAGGAGGGTTAGGCTACACCTTC. Amino acid sequence: CASSLLGGGLGYTF.